A single sample is the source of the 3 T cell receptor beta chains below, sequenced in a study of Tregs in tolerant kidney transplant recipients. Only in-frame clones appear in the TCRdb table, and some are missing; sequencing was by immunoSEQ multiplex PCR. The table counts more than 6,000 clones; less than 7% lies in the top ten. Mixed chimerism was transient after nonmyeloablative marrow transplants from related graft donors. The material was CD4+ T cells from blood (PBMCs), obtained 6 months after the transplant. The receptors were sampled from a human patient who received a combined kidney and bone marrow transplant. Some T cells may be supplied by the graft donor.

In the case of this clone: The CDR3 end is not reached by the read, which stops 3 residues before it; the germline J gene fills it in. The chain joins TRBV20-1 to TRBJ2-5, with D unclear. Trimming took off 6 bases at V and 5 bases at J, with 10 bases between the two ends. The germline CDR1 and CDR2 sequences are DFQATT and SNEGSKA (reference sequence). The CDR3 runs 11 residues. CDR3 amino acids: CSARVRETQYF. Incomplete CDR3 DNA: TGCAGTGCCCGAGTCAGGGAGACC.

This clone is deemed medium-sized by its frequency. The read terminates 3 residues ahead of where the CDR3 ends, so the germline J gene completes it. The chain links TRBV20-1 to TRBJ2-7, with D possibly matching TRBD1 (5 bases). The CDR3 has 14 residues. Trimming pared 3 bases from V and 0 bases from J, leaving 12 bases between. The germline gives CDR1 DFQATT, CDR2 SNEGSKA (reference sequence). CDR3 in amino acids: CSARDNFISYEQYF. The CDR3 DNA, read in part, is TGCAGTGCTAGGGACAATTTCATCTCCTACGAG.

Details on this clone: The CDR3 end falls 3 residues outside the read, so it is completed with the germline J gene. The genes are TRBV4-2 and TRBJ2-5, with TRBD2 matching 12 bases. This CDR3 spans 18 amino acids. The trim removed 2 bases at V and 0 bases at J, leaving 7 bases unmatched. Looked up from germline, CDR1 is LGHNA and CDR2 is YNFKEQ. The part of the CDR3 DNA that was read is TGTGCCAGCAGCCAAAAGGGACTAGCGGGTAATAACCAAGAGACC. Its translation is CASSQKGLAGNNQET. From start to end, the CDR3 is CASSQKGLAGNNQETQYF.